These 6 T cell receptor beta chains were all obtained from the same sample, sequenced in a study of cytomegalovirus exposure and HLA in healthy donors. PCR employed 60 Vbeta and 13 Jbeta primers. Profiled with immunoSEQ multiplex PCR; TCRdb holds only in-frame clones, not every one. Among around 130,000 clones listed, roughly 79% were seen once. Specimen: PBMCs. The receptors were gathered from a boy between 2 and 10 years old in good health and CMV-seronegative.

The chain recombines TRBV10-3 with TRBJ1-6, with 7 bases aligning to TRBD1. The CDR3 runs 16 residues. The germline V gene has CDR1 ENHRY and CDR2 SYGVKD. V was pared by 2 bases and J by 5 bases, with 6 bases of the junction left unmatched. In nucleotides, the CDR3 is TGTGCCATCAGTGAGGTCAGGGGGGCCAATAATTCACCCCTCCACTTT. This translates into CAISEVRGANNSPLHF.

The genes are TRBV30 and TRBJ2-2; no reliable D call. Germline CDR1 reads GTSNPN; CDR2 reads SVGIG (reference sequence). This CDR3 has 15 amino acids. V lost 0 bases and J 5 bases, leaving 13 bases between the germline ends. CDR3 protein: CAWSVLASETGELFF. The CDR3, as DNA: TGTGCCTGGAGTGTATTGGCCAGCGAGACCGGGGAGCTGTTTTTT.

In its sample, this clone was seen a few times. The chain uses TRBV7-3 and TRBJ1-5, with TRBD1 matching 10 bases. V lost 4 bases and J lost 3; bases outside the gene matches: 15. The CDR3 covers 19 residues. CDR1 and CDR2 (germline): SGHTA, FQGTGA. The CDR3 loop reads CASSSTPGQGIEFNQPQHF. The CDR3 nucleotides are TGTGCCAGCAGCTCTACCCCGGGACAGGGGATAGAGTTCAATCAGCCCCAGCATTTT.

CDR3 in DNA: TGTGCCAGCAGATATAGGGGCGATGGCAATCAGCCCCAGCATTTT. Protein product: CASRYRGDGNQPQHF. The genes are TRBV6-6 and TRBJ1-5; D might be TRBD1 (5 bases). The V end lost 6 bases, the J end lost 2 bases, and 14 bases lay between the germline ends. The CDR3 is made up of 15 amino acids. Germline V CDR1 and CDR2: MNHNY, SVGAGI (reference sequence).

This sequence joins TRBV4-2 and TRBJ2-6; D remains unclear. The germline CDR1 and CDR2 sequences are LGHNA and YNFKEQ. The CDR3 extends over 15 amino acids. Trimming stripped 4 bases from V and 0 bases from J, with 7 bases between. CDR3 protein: CASSLQISGANVLTF. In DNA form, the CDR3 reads TGTGCCAGCAGCCTTCAGATCTCTGGGGCCAACGTCCTGACTTTC.

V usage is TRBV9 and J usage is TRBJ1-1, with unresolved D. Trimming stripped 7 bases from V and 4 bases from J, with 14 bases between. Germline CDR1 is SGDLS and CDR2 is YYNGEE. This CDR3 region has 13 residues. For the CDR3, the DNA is TGTGCCAGCCGAGAAACGGGGAGCACTGAAGCTTTCTTT. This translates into CASRETGSTEAFF.